Each of the 31 T cell receptor beta chains below was sequenced from the same sample in a study of shared clonotypes between healthy human individuals. The assay was immunoSEQ multiplex PCR, and TCRdb's table has in-frame clones only and misses some. The sample records some 2.1 million clones, around 95% being singletons. What was sequenced was naive CD4+ T cells sorted from blood. Stated subset: CD45RA+ positively selected. The receptors derive from a man aged 18 to 29 in good health.

About this clone itself: Other DNA variants within this sample encode the same CDR3. J is TRBJ2-7 and V is TRBV5-1, with 7 bases identical to TRBD1. Germline CDR1 reads SGHRS; CDR2 reads YFSETQ. The length of the CDR3 is 13 residues. The trim removed 3 bases at V and 4 bases at J, leaving 4 bases unmatched. The chain's CDR3 is CASSSGTVYEQYF. In DNA form, the CDR3 reads TGCGCCAGCAGCTCTGGGACAGTATACGAGCAGTACTTC.

On this clone itself: The sample contains more than one DNA sequence encoding this CDR3. V and J are TRBV7-2 and TRBJ1-1; D perhaps matches TRBD1 (5 bases). Germline assignment: CDR1 SGHTA and CDR2 FQGNSA. V gave up 2 bases and J gave up 1 base, with 8 bases separating them. The CDR3 runs 14 residues. CDR3 nucleotides: TGTGCCAGCAGCTTATTGGGGGGGAACACTGAAGCTTTCTTT. This sequence encodes CASSLLGGNTEAFF.

V and J are TRBV19 and TRBJ2-2; 7 bases map to TRBD1. Trimming removed 5 bases from V and 5 bases from J; junction bases left unmatched: 8. The CDR3 extends over 15 amino acids. Germline V gene lookup returns CDR1 LNHDA and CDR2 SQIVND (reference sequence). In DNA, the CDR3 is TGTGCCAGTAGTCCCGGGACAGTCGAGACCGGGGAGCTGTTTTTT. It codes for CASSPGTVETGELFF. The variable domain in full, completed from reference TRBV19 and TRBJ2-2, reads DGGITQSPKYLFRKEGQNVTLSCEQNLNHDAMYWYRQDPGQGLRLIYYSQIVNDFQKGDIAEGYSVSREKKESFPLTVTSAQKNPTAFYLCASSPGTVETGELFFGEGSRLTVL.

This clone came up a few times. The rearrangement joins TRBV19 to TRBJ1-3, with D unclear. The ends were cut back, 11 bases at V and 4 bases at J, with 15 bases in the middle. The CDR3 runs to 13 residues. CDR1 and CDR2 (germline): LNHDA, SQIVND (reference sequence). The CDR3 DNA is TGTGCCGTCAAGAGGACTGCCGGAAACACCATATATTTT. The encoded protein is CAVKRTAGNTIYF.

Points on this clone: In the same sample, other DNA sequences code for this CDR3. The chain links TRBV6-5 to TRBJ2-7, with 9 bases fitting TRBD1. The CDR3 covers 13 residues. The germline CDR1 and CDR2 sequences are MNHEY and SVGAGI. V lost 6 bases to trimming and J lost 2 bases; unmatched junction nucleotides: 2. CDR3 loop: CASRRDRAYEQYF. CDR3 in DNA: TGTGCCAGCAGACGGGACAGGGCCTACGAGCAGTACTTC.

The chain recombines TRBV5-1 with TRBJ2-2; the D gene is possibly TRBD1 (6 bases). With 1 base removed from V and 7 bases from J, the gap between germline ends came to 14 bases. Germline CDR1 and CDR2: SGHRS and YFSETQ. CDR3 length: 15 residues. The CDR3 loop is CASSLPGAYGGELFF. The CDR3 DNA reads as TGCGCCAGCAGCTTGCCAGGGGCCTACGGCGGGGAGCTGTTTTTT. The full variable domain, in which reference TRBV5-1 and TRBJ2-2 provide the parts outside the CDR3, is KAGVTQTPRYLIKTRGQQVTLSCSPISGHRSVSWYQQTPGQGLQFLFEYFSETQRNKGNFPGRFSGRQFSNSRSEMNVSTLELGDSALYLCASSLPGAYGGELFFGEGSRLTVL.

The chain couples TRBV11-2 to TRBJ1-2; no clear D gene. Germline lookup yields CDR1 SGHAT and CDR2 FQNNGV. The CDR3 contains 14 residues. Trimming removed 6 bases from V and 4 bases from J, with 15 bases in between. The CDR3 nucleotides read TGTGCCAGCAGTCAACACGGCGCTGGCTATGGCTACACCTTC. Protein sequence: CASSQHGAGYGYTF.

V and J are TRBV4-1 and TRBJ2-7, with 8 bases matching TRBD2. There are 14 residues in the CDR3. The germline V gene has CDR1 MGHRA and CDR2 YSYEKL. Trimming took 0 bases from V and 9 from J; bases not matched to a gene: 7. The CDR3 sequence is CASSQDREGRWQYF. CDR3 sequence (DNA): TGCGCCAGCAGCCAAGATCGGGAGGGTCGGTGGCAGTACTTC.

This sequence joins TRBV5-4 and TRBJ2-7; D is possibly TRBD2 (5 bases). Looked up from germline, CDR1 is SGHNT and CDR2 is YYREEE (reference sequence). The ends were cut back, 5 bases at V and 5 bases at J, with 14 bases in the middle. This CDR3 is built from 13 residues. This CDR3 is CASRRALSDEQYF. The CDR3, as DNA: TGTGCCAGCAGGAGGGCCCTCTCGGACGAGCAGTACTTC.

About this clone itself: Possible read error: a much larger clone is one base away. This chain's CDR3 is CASSPVSYQPQHF. CDR3 in DNA: TGCGCCAGCAGCCCTGTCTCATATCAGCCCCAGCATTTT. V gene TRBV4-1 combines with J gene TRBJ1-5; D gene uncertain. The ends were cut back, 4 bases at V and 5 bases at J, with 9 bases in the middle. Per the germline V gene, CDR1 is MGHRA and CDR2 is YSYEKL. This CDR3 has 13 residues.

The V call is TRBV21-1, the J call TRBJ1-2; whether TRBD1, the table's D call, matches the DNA was not checked. TRBV21-1 is a pseudogene segment. The CDR3 loop spans 15 amino acids. As DNA, the CDR3 is TGTGCCAGCAGCAAAGCTTCCAGGGTCCTCTATGGCTACACCTTC. Translating gives CASSKASRVLYGYTF.

In this sample, this clone turned up once. Other DNA sequences within the sample encode an identical CDR3. This chain links TRBV7-9 with TRBJ2-7; D gene ambiguous. Germline CDR1 and CDR2: SEHNR and FQNEAQ (reference sequence). This CDR3 contains 12 residues. V lost 2 bases and J lost 2, with 4 bases in between. The CDR3 DNA sequence: TGTGCCAGCAGCTTAAGCGCCTACGAGCAGTACTTC. It encodes CASSLSAYEQYF.

The chain couples TRBV2 to TRBJ2-1; D call uncertain. Germline loops: CDR1 SNHLY, CDR2 FYNNEI. Trimming left V 3 bases short and J 10 bases short, with 10 bases between. This CDR3 region has 12 residues. The CDR3, as DNA: TGTGCCAGCAGTGAGAACGGCCCGGAGCAGTTCTTC. Protein: CASSENGPEQFF. The entire variable domain, with the rest obtained from reference TRBV2 and TRBJ2-1, is as follows: EPEVTQTPSHQVTQMGQEVILRCVPISNHLYFYWYRQILGQKVEFLVSFYNNEISEKSEIFDDQFSVERPDGSNFTLKIRSTKLEDSAMYFCASSENGPEQFFGPGTRLTVL.

The CDR3 coding sequence is TGCGCCAGCAGCCAAGAAACCGCCACTGAAGCTTTCTTT. Encoded protein: CASSQETATEAFF. The V and J genes are TRBV4-3 and TRBJ1-1; D is undetermined. Germline-derived CDR1 and CDR2 are LGHNA and YSLEER. Trimming took off 0 bases at V and 4 bases at J, with 6 bases between the two ends. The CDR3 extends over 13 amino acids.

The chain joins TRBV6-5 to TRBJ2-5; D may match TRBD1 or TRBD2 (6 bases each). The CDR3 is made up of 14 amino acids. Per the germline V gene, CDR1 is MNHEY and CDR2 is SVGAGI. Trimming stripped 6 bases from V and 5 bases from J, with 16 bases between. The CDR3 sequence: CASRMGAGRETQYF. DNA for the CDR3: TGTGCCAGCAGGATGGGGGCGGGGCGGGAGACCCAGTACTTC.

The rearrangement joins TRBV5-6 to TRBJ2-4; no clear D gene. Between the trimmed V and J ends, which lost 0 bases and 6 bases, there was a span of 10 bases. Germline loops: CDR1 SGHDT, CDR2 YYEEEE. The CDR3 contains 14 residues. The CDR3: CASSLVEVVNIQYF. In nucleotides, the CDR3 is TGTGCCAGCAGCTTGGTTGAGGTGGTAAACATTCAGTACTTC. The full variable domain, in which reference TRBV5-6 and TRBJ2-4 provide the parts outside the CDR3, is DAGVTQSPTHLIKTRGQQVTLRCSPKSGHDTVSWYQQALGQGPQFIFQYYEEEERQRGNFPDRFSGHQFPNYSSELNVNALLLGDSALYLCASSLVEVVNIQYFGAGTRLSVL.

Only one count was recorded for this clone. The V and J genes are TRBV27 and TRBJ2-7, with 9 positions matching TRBD2. The CDR3 totals 14 residues. Germline CDR1 is MNHEY and CDR2 is SMNVEV (reference sequence). The J segment lost 6 bases and the V segment lost 5 bases, leaving 8 bases of the junction unmatched. The CDR3 region has the DNA TGTGCCAGCAGTCCGGGACTAGCTTTATCCGAGCAGTACTTC. This translates into CASSPGLALSEQYF.

The gene calls are TRBV27 and TRBJ1-6, with 9 positions matching TRBD1. Germline CDR1 reads MNHEY; CDR2 reads SMNVEV (reference sequence). The V segment lost 5 bases and the J segment 10 bases; nucleotides outside the gene matches: 9. The CDR3 runs to 15 residues. The CDR3 loop reads CASSPHRDRVSPLHF. The CDR3 region has the DNA TGTGCCAGCAGTCCGCACCGGGACAGGGTCTCACCCCTCCACTTT.

Worth noting for this clone: This same CDR3 is encoded by further DNA sequences in the sample. The chain recombines TRBV9 with TRBJ2-2; TRBD2 aligns across 7 bases. The trim removed 4 bases at V and 2 bases at J, leaving 5 bases unmatched. The CDR3 sequence is 15 residues long. Germline CDR1 reads SGDLS; CDR2 reads YYNGEE. The CDR3 protein is CASSTGTKNTGELFF. In DNA form, the CDR3 reads TGTGCCAGCAGCACCGGGACTAAAAACACCGGGGAGCTGTTTTTT.

This clone has at least ten counts. CDR3 region: CASSLRTGVNTEAFF. The CDR3 DNA reads as TGTGCCAGCAGTTTGCGGACAGGGGTGAACACTGAAGCTTTCTTT. V gene TRBV28 combines with J gene TRBJ1-1; TRBD1 aligns across 9 bases. With 3 bases clipped from V and 0 bases from J, the junction kept 2 bases outside the gene matches. The CDR3 is made up of 15 amino acids. Germline CDR1 MDHEN, CDR2 SYDVKM.

The V gene is TRBV6-5, the J gene TRBJ2-7; maybe TRBD1 (6 bases). The V and J ends lost 6 bases and 5 bases respectively, with 14 bases between them. The CDR3 runs 13 residues. Germline V gene sequence: CDR1 MNHEY, CDR2 SVGAGI. The chain's CDR3 is CASRSDRMHEQYF. DNA of the CDR3: TGTGCCAGCAGGTCCGACAGGATGCACGAGCAGTACTTC.

The chain combines TRBV6-5 with TRBJ2-3; TRBD2 matches at 10 bases. Per the germline V gene, CDR1 is MNHEY and CDR2 is SVGAGI. Germline trimming cut 2 bases from V and 5 bases from J; bases unmatched to any gene: 4. This CDR3 comprises 15 residues. In DNA form, the CDR3 reads TGTGCCAGCAGTTACGAGGGACTAGCGCGAGATACGCAGTATTTT. Translating gives CASSYEGLARDTQYF.

This chain links TRBV27 with TRBJ2-7, with 7 bases fitting TRBD1. The germline V gene encodes CDR1 MNHEY and CDR2 SMNVEV (reference sequence). The CDR3 covers 17 residues. Trimming at V came to 10 bases and at J to 1 base, leaving 19 bases not matched to a gene. The CDR3 loop is CATYERQGVTRSYEQYF. The CDR3 bases are TGTGCCACCTACGAACGACAGGGTGTGACGAGGTCCTACGAGCAGTACTTC.

The chain recombines TRBV5-1 with TRBJ1-1; D unclear. Trimming shortened V by 5 bases and J by 7 bases, and 15 bases separated the two germline ends. There are 13 residues in the CDR3. Germline CDR1 reads SGHRS; CDR2 reads YFSETQ. The CDR3 reads CASRLRSSGEAFF. The DNA for the CDR3 is TGCGCCAGCAGATTGAGGTCCTCGGGTGAAGCTTTCTTT.

The rearrangement joins TRBV7-2 to TRBJ1-5; D uncertain. CDR3 length: 15 amino acids. V gave up 3 bases and J gave up 6 bases, with 15 bases separating them. Germline V lookup: CDR1 SGHTA, CDR2 FQGNSA. The CDR3 region is CASSLEAFGFQPQHF. The CDR3 bases are TGTGCCAGCAGCTTGGAGGCATTCGGTTTTCAGCCCCAGCATTTT. The variable domain in full, with the rest retrieved from reference TRBV7-2 and TRBJ1-5, is GAGVSQSPSNKVTEKGKDVELRCDPISGHTALYWYRQSLGQGLEFLIYFQGNSAPDKSGLPSDRFSAERTGGSVSTLTIQRTQQEDSAVYLCASSLEAFGFQPQHFGDGTRLSIL.

V usage is TRBV5-4 and J usage is TRBJ2-7; 9 bases match TRBD1. The J segment lost 4 bases and the V segment lost 3 bases, leaving 17 bases of the junction unmatched. The germline gives CDR1 SGHNT, CDR2 YYREEE (reference sequence). The CDR3 consists of 18 residues. CDR3 loop: CASSSERGSGTGKYEQYF. The CDR3 DNA reads TGTGCCAGCAGCTCGGAAAGAGGATCCGGGACAGGGAAATACGAGCAGTACTTC.

The CDR3 protein is CASSPPGTAKDTQYF. The CDR3 nucleotides read TGTGCCAGCTCACCACCTGGGACAGCAAAGGATACGCAGTATTTT. This chain joins TRBV18 and TRBJ2-3; 7 bases agree with TRBD1. Germline CDR1 and CDR2: KGHSH and LQKENI. CDR3 length equals 15 residues. The V and J ends lost 0 bases and 6 bases, in that order; junction bases with no gene match: 6. Looking up the rest from reference TRBV18 and TRBJ2-3 gives the full variable domain: NAGVMQNPRHLVRRRGQEARLRCSPMKGHSHVYWYRQLPEEGLKFMVYLQKENIIDESGMPKERFSAEFPKEGPSILRIQQVVRGDSAAYFCASSPPGTAKDTQYFGPGTRLTVL.

This clone was counted once. The rearrangement links TRBV30 to TRBJ2-2; no firm D call. Trimming shortened V by 1 base and J by 3 bases, and 12 bases separated the two germline ends. CDR3 length equals 15 residues. Per germline, CDR1 GTSNPN and CDR2 SVGIG (reference sequence). The chain's CDR3 is CAWSDRQADTGELFF. The CDR3 DNA reads TGTGCCTGGAGTGATCGGCAGGCTGACACCGGGGAGCTGTTTTTT.

This rearrangement joins TRBV7-2 to TRBJ2-1; D is possibly TRBD1 (7 bases). This CDR3 has 16 residues. Trimming removed 6 bases at V and 6 bases at J, with 21 bases between. Germline CDR1 reads SGHTA; CDR2 reads FQGNSA. The CDR3 protein is CASRSGARGVFNEQFF. In nucleotides, the CDR3 is TGTGCCAGCAGATCCGGGGCCAGGGGGGTATTCAATGAGCAGTTCTTC.

This rearrangement joins TRBV6-5 to TRBJ2-7; possibly TRBD1 for D (6 bases). Trimming stripped 5 bases from V and 1 base from J, with 15 bases between. CDR3 length equals 15 residues. Germline assignment: CDR1 MNHEY and CDR2 SVGAGI. CDR3 coding DNA: TGTGCCAGCAGTCATACCCCGGACAGATCCTACGAGCAGTACTTC. As protein: CASSHTPDRSYEQYF.

The V and J genes are TRBV2 and TRBJ1-1; TRBD1 agrees at 11 bases. The V and J ends lost 3 bases and 4 bases, in that order; junction bases with no gene match: 10. The CDR3 runs to 17 residues. The germline V gene encodes CDR1 SNHLY and CDR2 FYNNEI. The CDR3 protein is CASSDSPGQGVLTEAFF. CDR3 nucleotide sequence: TGTGCCAGCAGTGACTCGCCGGGACAGGGGGTTCTCACTGAAGCTTTCTTT.